Following are 19 T cell receptor beta chains from one sample sequenced in a study of blood T cell repertoires in COVID-19. Assay: immunoSEQ multiplex PCR; the TCRdb copy retains only in-frame clones and omits some. The repertoire consists of about 62,000 clones, with 76% occurring once and the leading ten covering roughly 6.7%. Input material: peripheral blood. The source is a woman between 45 and 65 years old with active or convalescent COVID-19.

This clone was observed once. The rearrangement uses TRBV6-2 or TRBV6-3 and TRBJ1-2; 9 nucleotides align to TRBD1. CDR3 length: 15 amino acids. Losses at the gene ends were 2 bases for V and 8 bases for J; bases not matched to a gene: 9. From germline, CDR1 is MNHEY and CDR2 SVGEGT. CDR3 DNA: TGTGCCAGCAGTTACGGGACAGGGTCGTTGACGGGCTACACCTTC. The encoded protein is CASSYGTGSLTGYTF.

This chain uses TRBV3-1 (or the pseudogene TRBV3-2) with TRBJ1-4; D not certain. The V end lost 0 bases, the J end lost 4 bases, and 15 bases lay between the germline ends. CDR3 length: 17 amino acids. Germline lookup yields CDR1 LGHDT and CDR2 YNNKEL (reference sequence). Here the CDR3 reads CASSQDPLAGLNEKLFF. CDR3 bases: TGTGCCAGCAGCCAAGACCCCCTCGCAGGTCTTAATGAAAAACTGTTTTTT.

The chain has TRBV6-5 and TRBJ2-5, with TRBD1 matching over 8 bases. This CDR3 is 13 amino acids long. CDR1 and CDR2 from the germline V gene are MNHEY and SVGAGI. V lost 8 bases to trimming and J lost 7 bases; unmatched junction nucleotides: 9. The CDR3, as DNA: TGTGCCAGCCGGACAGGGATAGGAGCGACCCAGTACTTC. The encoded protein is CASRTGIGATQYF.

In DNA form, the CDR3 reads TGTGCCAGCTTACCCCCCGGGAGCAACACAGATACGCAGTATTTT. This encodes CASLPPGSNTDTQYF. V gene TRBV7-2 combines with J gene TRBJ2-3, with D perhaps matching TRBD2 (6 bases). Trimming shortened V by 8 bases and J by 2 bases, and 17 bases separated the two germline ends. The CDR3 runs to 15 residues. Germline lookup yields CDR1 SGHTA and CDR2 FQGNSA.

This clone was counted a few times. This CDR3 reads CASSLSLGSGNTIYF. The CDR3 DNA sequence: TGCGCCAGCAGCTTGTCTTTAGGGAGCGGAAACACCATATATTTT. The gene calls are TRBV5-1 and TRBJ1-3; D unclear. Germline-derived CDR1 and CDR2 are SGHRS and YFSETQ. The CDR3 totals 15 residues. V gave up 1 base and J gave up 4 bases, with 12 bases separating them. Variable domain in full (rest from reference TRBV5-1 and TRBJ1-3): KAGVTQTPRYLIKTRGQQVTLSCSPISGHRSVSWYQQTPGQGLQFLFEYFSETQRNKGNFPGRFSGRQFSNSRSEMNVSTLELGDSALYLCASSLSLGSGNTIYFGEGSWLTVV.

This clone has just a few counts. V gene TRBV28 combines with J gene TRBJ1-1, with a possible D match to TRBD1 (6 bases). There are 13 residues in the CDR3. The V end was cut by 3 bases, the J end by 6 bases, with 11 bases between. Germline V lookup: CDR1 MDHEN, CDR2 SYDVKM. The CDR3 DNA reads TGTGCCAGCAGTTTTACAGGGAGCGCTGAAGCTTTCTTT. Amino acid sequence: CASSFTGSAEAFF.

The count of this clone is one. This sequence joins TRBV25-1 and TRBJ2-7; possibly TRBD2 for D (5 bases). CDR3 length: 12 amino acids. The V end was cut by 7 bases, the J end by 0 bases, with 7 bases between. Germline CDR1 reads MGHDK; CDR2 reads SYGVNS. DNA of the CDR3: TGTGCCAGCACGGGAATCTCCTACGAGCAGTACTTC. Protein sequence: CASTGISYEQYF.

The CDR3 reads CASSQALTGMGTPLHF. CDR3 nucleotides: TGTGCCAGCAGCCAAGCCCTAACAGGGATGGGGACACCCCTCCACTTT. The chain recombines TRBV3-1 (or the pseudogene TRBV3-2) with TRBJ1-6, with D maybe TRBD1 (6 bases). The germline gives CDR1 LGHDT, CDR2 YNNKEL (reference sequence). The CDR3 contains 16 residues. Trimming removed 1 base from V and 11 bases from J, with 18 bases in between.

The V and J genes are TRBV19 and TRBJ1-1; D unclear. CDR1 is LNHDA, CDR2 SQIVND, per germline (reference sequence). V shed 3 bases and J shed 10 bases, with 18 bases lying between them. This CDR3 region has 14 residues. CDR3: CASSIPYGGGSAFF. The CDR3, as DNA: TGTGCCAGTAGTATTCCTTATGGTGGAGGGTCAGCTTTCTTT.

The chain employs TRBV14 and TRBJ2-1, with 8 bases matching TRBD1. CDR3 length: 16 residues. Germline V gives CDR1 SGHDN, CDR2 FVKESK. Germline trimming cut 5 bases from V and 1 base from J; bases unmatched to any gene: 7. The CDR3 loop reads CASSARQGMSYNEQFF. CDR3 nucleotide sequence: TGTGCCAGCAGCGCCCGACAGGGGATGTCCTACAATGAGCAGTTCTTC.

The rearrangement links TRBV6-5 to TRBJ1-1; D might be TRBD1 (5 bases). This CDR3 has 14 amino acids. V was cut by 0 bases and J by 1 base, with 6 bases left in between. Germline V gene sequence: CDR1 MNHEY, CDR2 SVGAGI. The CDR3, as DNA: TGTGCCAGCAGTTACTCCGGGGGGAACACTGAAGCTTTCTTT. Protein: CASSYSGGNTEAFF.

The chain has TRBV4-2 and TRBJ2-2; 10 nucleotides line up with TRBD2. The CDR3 loop spans 16 amino acids. Germline V gives CDR1 LGHNA, CDR2 YNFKEQ. V shed 4 bases, J shed 1 base, and the junction held 3 bases outside the gene matches. The CDR3 loop is CASSPRTSGNTGELFF. Here the CDR3 DNA reads TGTGCCAGCAGCCCCCGGACTAGCGGGAACACCGGGGAGCTGTTTTTT.

A few counts support this clone. V is TRBV27 and J is TRBJ2-7, with 9 bases lining up with TRBD1. Germline loops: CDR1 MNHEY, CDR2 SMNVEV (reference sequence). The CDR3 sequence is 14 residues long. The V and J ends lost 2 bases and 4 bases, in that order; junction bases with no gene match: 3. DNA of the CDR3: TGTGCCAGCAGTTTAGACGGACAGGGGTACGAGCAGTACTTC. Encoded protein: CASSLDGQGYEQYF.

The chain links TRBV19 to TRBJ2-5; 12 bases match TRBD2. Germline assignment: CDR1 LNHDA and CDR2 SQIVND (reference sequence). The V and J ends lost 5 bases and 1 base, in that order; junction bases with no gene match: 5. The CDR3 has 16 amino acids. CDR3 nucleotides: TGTGCCAGTAGTTCCGGACTAGCGGGGTCCCAAGAGACCCAGTACTTC. Protein: CASSSGLAGSQETQYF.

The rearrangement uses TRBV24-1 and TRBJ1-1; D remains unclear. This CDR3 has 11 amino acids. V was pared by 6 bases and J by 7 bases, with 8 bases between. CDR1 KGHDR and CDR2 SFDVKD come from the germline V gene. CDR3 protein: CATSNSIEAFF. The DNA for the CDR3 is TGTGCCACCAGTAACAGCATTGAAGCTTTCTTT.

The V gene is TRBV24-1, the J gene TRBJ1-2; tentative D call: TRBD1 (6 bases). The CDR3 contains 14 residues. The germline gives CDR1 KGHDR, CDR2 SFDVKD. Trimming took 4 bases from V and 4 from J, leaving 12 bases between them. CDR3: CATSDPTGAYGYTF. DNA of the CDR3: TGTGCCACCAGTGACCCGACAGGAGCCTATGGCTACACCTTC.

This clone has just a few counts. The rearrangement uses TRBV5-6 and TRBJ1-3; no clear D gene. Germline assignment: CDR1 SGHDT and CDR2 YYEEEE. Trimming pared 0 bases from V and 0 bases from J, leaving 10 bases between. The CDR3 runs 16 residues. Here the CDR3 DNA reads TGTGCCAGCAGCTTGGCAGTACAGCACTCTGGAAACACCATATATTTT. This translates into CASSLAVQHSGNTIYF.

The chain uses TRBV10-3 and TRBJ1-2, with D tentatively TRBD1 (5 bases). The germline gives CDR1 ENHRY, CDR2 SYGVKD. There are 17 residues in the CDR3. Trimming cost V 6 bases and J 4 bases, with 24 bases left between them. The CDR3 DNA is TGTGCCATCAGCATCGACCTAAATCCAGGGCTCGGCTATGGCTACACCTTC. Translating it yields CAISIDLNPGLGYGYTF.

J is TRBJ1-1 and V is TRBV5-8, with 9 bases identical to TRBD1. The germline CDR1 and CDR2 sequences are SGHTS and YDEGEE. The CDR3 is 16 residues long. V shed 1 base and J 5 bases; nucleotides not matched to a gene: 9. The DNA of the CDR3 is TGTGCCAGCAGCTTGTTCTCGACAGGGGGGGCGACTGAAGCTTTCTTT. Translation: CASSLFSTGGATEAFF.